The 30 T cell receptor beta chains in this list originate from one sample, sequenced in a study of CD8 T cells in Susac syndrome. RNA amounts of roughly 0.5 to 1 ug underwent reverse transcription with random hexamers. TCRdb independently ran MiXCR on the immunoSEQ multiplex PCR reads; one entry per CDR3 protein. The table includes about 120,000 distinct CDR3 sequences, around 94% detected once. Material: CD4+ T cells from PBMCs. These receptors came from a human donor in good health.

The chain recombines TRBV19 with TRBJ1-5, with 9 positions matching TRBD1. Trimming took 6 bases from V and 7 from J; bases not matched to a gene: 7. This CDR3 is built from 14 residues. From germline, CDR1 is LNHDA and CDR2 SQIVND (reference sequence). Here the CDR3 reads CASSQDRGAQPQHF. Written as DNA, the CDR3 is TGTGCCAGTAGCCAGGACAGGGGCGCACAGCCCCAGCATTTT.

The V call is TRBV3-1, the J call TRBJ1-5, with D tentatively TRBD1 (5 bases). Germline V gives CDR1 LGHDT, CDR2 YNNKEL (reference sequence). V was clipped by 4 bases and J by 6 bases, with 13 bases between them. The CDR3 is 14 residues long. The CDR3 DNA follows: TGTGCCAGCAGCCCACACGTGGGGCCTCAGCCCCAGCATTTT. It is translated as CASSPHVGPQPQHF.

The V and J genes are TRBV5-4 and TRBJ2-5, with 7 bases that match TRBD2. The CDR3 is 16 amino acids. V gave up 4 bases and J gave up 2 bases; unmatched junction bases: 11. CDR1 and CDR2 (germline): SGHNT, YYREEE (reference sequence). DNA for the CDR3: TGTGCCAGCAGCGAGGGAGGGGCTAGCGGACAAGAGACCCAGTACTTC. It is translated as CASSEGGASGQETQYF.

V usage is TRBV30 and J usage is TRBJ2-7; D remains unclear. V was cut by 0 bases and J by 2 bases, with 14 bases left in between. The CDR3 spans 15 residues. CDR1 GTSNPN and CDR2 SVGIG come from the germline V gene (reference sequence). As DNA, the CDR3 is TGTGCCTGGAGTGTACCACGGTCTAGAACCTACGAGCAGTACTTC. This codes for CAWSVPRSRTYEQYF.

The V gene is TRBV18, the J gene TRBJ2-5; 9 bases fit TRBD1. Trimming removed 4 bases from V and 1 base from J; junction bases left unmatched: 7. Germline lookup yields CDR1 KGHSH and CDR2 LQKENI. This CDR3 has 16 residues. CDR3 coding DNA: TGTGCCAGCTCACTTTTGGGGACAGGGATCCAAGAGACCCAGTACTTC. It yields the protein CASSLLGTGIQETQYF.

The CDR3 is CAWSVGLAGVTDTQYF. The CDR3 DNA follows: TGTGCCTGGAGTGTAGGCCTAGCGGGAGTTACAGATACGCAGTATTTT. The V call is TRBV30, the J call TRBJ2-3; 10 bases map to TRBD2. The CDR3 covers 16 residues. V dropped 0 bases and J dropped 3; count of bases not matched to a gene: 6. Per the germline V gene, CDR1 is GTSNPN and CDR2 is SVGIG (reference sequence). The whole variable domain, remainder taken from reference TRBV30 and TRBJ2-3, is SQTIHQWPATLVQPVGSPLSLECTVEGTSNPNLYWYRQAAGRGLQLLFYSVGIGQISSEVPQNLSASRPQDRQFILSSKKLLLSDSGFYLCAWSVGLAGVTDTQYFGPGTRLTVL.

This clonotype was recorded only once. The J gene is TRBJ2-7, the V gene TRBV12-3 or TRBV12-4, with D possibly matching TRBD2 (5 bases). This CDR3 has 13 residues. V lost 3 bases and J lost 2, with 8 bases in between. The CDR3 DNA follows: TGTGCCAGCAGTTTCGGGATCGCCTACGAGCAGTACTTC. This translates into CASSFGIAYEQYF.

The V and J genes are TRBV7-9 and TRBJ2-1; D uncertain. This CDR3 region has 15 residues. CDR1 is SEHNR, CDR2 FQNEAQ, per germline (reference sequence). V was cut by 5 bases and J by 5 bases, with 16 bases left in between. The CDR3 DNA follows: TGTGCCAGCAGCCCCCCGAAAATTGGGGACAATGAGCAGTTCTTC. Protein: CASSPPKIGDNEQFF. Drawing the rest from reference TRBV7-9 and TRBJ2-1, the complete variable domain is DTGVSQNPRHKITKRGQNVTFRCDPISEHNRLYWYRQTLGQGPEFLTYFQNEAQLEKSRLLSDRFSAERPKGSFSTLEIQRTEQGDSAMYLCASSPPKIGDNEQFFGPGTRLTVL.

This chain joins TRBV3-1 and TRBJ1-2, with D unclear. The germline CDR1 and CDR2 sequences are LGHDT and YNNKEL (reference sequence). The CDR3 contains 12 residues. The V end was cut by 2 bases, the J end by 8 bases, with 9 bases between. For the CDR3, the DNA is TGTGCCAGCAGCCAAAGGCATGGGGGCTACACCTTC. Protein: CASSQRHGGYTF.

This rearrangement joins TRBV20-1 to TRBJ1-5; no clear D. Germline V gene sequence: CDR1 DFQATT, CDR2 SNEGSKA (reference sequence). The V and J ends lost 3 bases and 2 bases respectively, with 11 bases between them. The CDR3 contains 14 residues. The CDR3: CSARNSQGNQPQHF. Written as DNA, the CDR3 is TGCAGTGCTAGGAATTCGCAAGGCAATCAGCCCCAGCATTTT.

The V gene is TRBV24-1, the J gene TRBJ2-5; tentative D call: TRBD2 (6 bases). V lost 5 bases, J lost 1 base, and 16 bases lay in between. This CDR3 is built from 16 residues. CDR1 KGHDR and CDR2 SFDVKD come from the germline V gene. This CDR3 reads CATSGRDLGGQETQYF. CDR3 DNA sequence: TGTGCCACCAGTGGAAGGGACCTCGGGGGCCAAGAGACCCAGTACTTC.

The V call is TRBV5-6, the J call TRBJ1-2; D not resolved. There are 15 residues in the CDR3. Germline V gene data show CDR1 as SGHDT and CDR2 as YYEEEE. V gave up 4 bases and J gave up 3 bases, with 16 bases separating them. The CDR3 sequence: CASSPDRLHHYGYTF. The DNA for the CDR3 is TGTGCCAGCAGCCCGGACCGACTTCATCACTATGGCTACACCTTC.

This chain joins TRBV5-1 and TRBJ2-3; 9 positions agree with TRBD2. The CDR3 consists of 14 residues. V shed 5 bases and J 4 bases; nucleotides not matched to a gene: 5. Germline CDR1 reads SGHRS; CDR2 reads YFSETQ. CDR3 coding DNA: TGCGCCAGCAGGCGGACTAGCGAAGCAGATACGCAGTATTTT. This sequence encodes CASRRTSEADTQYF.

The gene calls are TRBV2 and TRBJ2-1; perhaps TRBD1 as D (6 bases). CDR3 size: 13 residues. V was shortened by 9 bases and J by 7 bases, with 16 bases between the two germline ends. Germline CDR1 and CDR2: SNHLY and FYNNEI. The CDR3 nucleotides read TGTGCCAGTCGATTTGGTAGGGGGAATGAGCAGTTCTTC. This gives the protein CASRFGRGNEQFF.

This clonotype is a singleton in its sample. J is TRBJ1-4 and V is TRBV27, with 9 bases fitting TRBD1. Germline trimming cut 2 bases from V and 5 bases from J; bases unmatched to any gene: 3. Germline V gene data show CDR1 as MNHEY and CDR2 as SMNVEV (reference sequence). The CDR3 length is 15 residues. The DNA for the CDR3 is TGTGCCAGCAGTTTAGGGACAGGGAGGAATGAAAAACTGTTTTTT. This codes for CASSLGTGRNEKLFF.

This chain uses TRBV18 with TRBJ2-7; D remains unclear. CDR3 length: 16 amino acids. Germline lookup yields CDR1 KGHSH and CDR2 LQKENI. Trimming took 2 bases from V and 0 from J, leaving 14 bases between them. The CDR3 protein is CASSPSRHPSSYEQYF. Here the CDR3 DNA reads TGTGCCAGCTCACCATCTCGACATCCGAGCTCCTACGAGCAGTACTTC.

This chain connects TRBV12-3 or TRBV12-4 to TRBJ1-2; tentative D call: TRBD1 (6 bases). Trimming removed 3 bases from V and 6 bases from J, with 14 bases in between. The CDR3 has 14 residues. The CDR3 is CASSFNREGHGYTF. The DNA of the CDR3 is TGTGCCAGCAGTTTTAACAGGGAGGGCCATGGCTACACCTTC.

This clonotype was detected only a few times. The chain employs TRBV12-3 or TRBV12-4 and TRBJ2-1; 13 positions match TRBD2. The CDR3 has 15 amino acids. V shed 1 base and J 8 bases; nucleotides not matched to a gene: 2. The CDR3 reads CASSLGTSGSDEQFF. In nucleotides, the CDR3 is TGTGCCAGCAGTTTAGGGACTAGCGGGAGTGATGAGCAGTTCTTC.

This clonotype has just one count. The chain is built from TRBV6-5 and TRBJ1-6; TRBD1 agrees at 9 bases. Germline CDR1 reads MNHEY; CDR2 reads SVGAGI. The CDR3 covers 15 residues. The J segment lost 5 bases and the V segment lost 6 bases, leaving 5 bases of the junction unmatched. The CDR3 sequence is CASRAGTGNNSPLHF. The CDR3 nucleotides read TGTGCCAGCAGGGCCGGGACAGGGAATAATTCACCCCTCCACTTT.

The chain links TRBV28 to TRBJ1-1; 10 nucleotides line up with TRBD1. The CDR3 is made up of 12 amino acids. Germline CDR1 reads MDHEN; CDR2 reads SYDVKM. The V segment lost 10 bases and the J segment 7 bases; nucleotides outside the gene matches: 6. CDR3 DNA sequence: TGTGCCATCAGACAGGGGGCTGGTGAAGCTTTCTTT. Protein sequence: CAIRQGAGEAFF.

This clonotype was detected only once. The genes are TRBV24-1 and TRBJ2-3, with D maybe TRBD2 (6 bases). This CDR3 has 16 amino acids. Trimming pared 3 bases from V and 0 bases from J, leaving 12 bases between. Germline values: CDR1 KGHDR, CDR2 SFDVKD. CDR3 DNA: TGTGCCACCAGTGATCCTAGGGGACTCAGCACAGATACGCAGTATTTT. Protein sequence: CATSDPRGLSTDTQYF.

The chain has TRBV18 and TRBJ2-1; D not certain. Trimming took off 3 bases at V and 7 bases at J, with 7 bases between the two ends. Looked up from germline, CDR1 is KGHSH and CDR2 is LQKENI. This CDR3 is built from 12 residues. The CDR3 nucleotides read TGTGCCAGCTCACCGGCGAGAAATGAGCAGTTCTTC. As protein: CASSPARNEQFF.

The V gene is TRBV7-9, the J gene TRBJ1-2, with TRBD1 matching 7 bases. The germline CDR1 and CDR2 sequences are SEHNR and FQNEAQ (reference sequence). The CDR3 contains 16 residues. V shed 1 base, J shed 1 base, and the junction held 6 bases outside the gene matches. CDR3 in amino acids: CASSLGPRQGNYGYTF. The CDR3 nucleotides read TGTGCCAGCAGCTTAGGGCCGAGACAGGGTAACTATGGCTACACCTTC.

This sequence joins TRBV7-2 and TRBJ1-6; TRBD1 matches 9 bases. Germline CDR1 and CDR2: SGHTA and FQGNSA. This CDR3 has 17 residues. J gave up 9 bases and V 5 bases, and 14 bases lay outside the gene matches. This CDR3 is CASSPSPGTGLVSPLHF. The DNA for the CDR3 is TGTGCCAGCAGCCCCAGTCCCGGGACAGGGTTGGTTTCACCCCTCCACTTT.

The CDR3 is CASSYSRRQGAYEQYF. In DNA, the CDR3 is TGTGCCAGCAGTTACTCCCGGAGACAGGGGGCCTACGAGCAGTACTTC. V usage is TRBV6-5 and J usage is TRBJ2-7; 9 nucleotides line up with TRBD1. Germline V CDR1 and CDR2: MNHEY, SVGAGI. The CDR3 runs 16 residues. V dropped 0 bases and J dropped 2; count of bases not matched to a gene: 5.

The chain combines TRBV23-1 with TRBJ1-6, with a possible D match to TRBD1 (5 bases). TRBV23-1 carries the ORF label, with uncertain function. Trimming cost V 7 bases and J 14 bases, with 21 bases left between them. There are 14 residues in the CDR3. CDR3 protein: CASTPRGDASSLHF. The CDR3 coding sequence is TGCGCCAGCACTCCTCGGGGGGATGCGTCTTCCCTCCACTTT.

The chain recombines TRBV30 with TRBJ1-2, with TRBD1 as a possible D gene (5 bases). The V gene's germline CDR1 is GTSNPN and CDR2 SVGIG (reference sequence). Trimming removed 2 bases from V and 7 bases from J, with 8 bases in between. This CDR3 region has 11 residues. CDR3 loop: CAWSLQGGYTF. CDR3 coding DNA: TGTGCCTGGAGTTTGCAGGGTGGCTACACCTTC.

This chain joins TRBV7-2 and TRBJ1-1; 7 bases line up with TRBD1. Germline-derived CDR1 and CDR2 are SGHTA and FQGNSA. J gave up 4 bases and V 6 bases, and 5 bases lay outside the gene matches. CDR3 length: 13 amino acids. In DNA, the CDR3 is TGTGCCAGCAGTTCCAGGGGGAGCACTGAAGCTTTCTTT. Protein sequence: CASSSRGSTEAFF.

The rearrangement joins TRBV12-3 or TRBV12-4 to TRBJ1-5; D uncertain. V lost 3 bases, J lost 0 bases, and 15 bases lay in between. This CDR3 is built from 17 residues. In DNA, the CDR3 is TGTGCCAGCAGTTTGAATCAGTTGCAGATTAGCAATCAGCCCCAGCATTTT. Translation gives CASSLNQLQISNQPQHF.

The chain is built from TRBV10-3 and TRBJ1-5; 8 positions match TRBD1. CDR3 length: 15 amino acids. V lost 0 bases to trimming and J lost 4 bases; unmatched junction nucleotides: 2. Germline V CDR1 and CDR2: ENHRY, SYGVKD. This CDR3 reads CAISESTGANQPQHF. As DNA, the CDR3 is TGTGCCATCAGTGAGTCGACAGGGGCAAATCAGCCCCAGCATTTT.